The sequence of this T cell receptor beta chain was determined in a study of T cell responses to AZD1222 COVID-19 vaccine. Regarding this clone: Its antigen is not known.

The data were produced by immunoSEQ multiplex PCR, yet TCRdb's version contains in-frame clones alone and is incomplete. The data show around 77,000 clones, roughly 84% seen once. Study-wide points: Rises in breadth and depth of Spike-specific TCRs came after two AZD1222 doses. Spike-wide coverage was observed for vaccine-associated CD4 TCRs, with dominant responses at 160-218 and 743-854. Per reports, nearly half of all spike-specific TCRs target regions that are unmutated in variants.

The sample consisted of peripheral blood, taken on day 0 of AZD1222 vaccination. The source of this sequence is an adult in good health.

This CDR3 reads CASSEANMNTEAFF. DNA of the CDR3: TGTGCCAGCAGTGAAGCGAACATGAACACTGAAGCTTTCTTT. V usage is TRBV2 and J usage is TRBJ1-1; D uncertain. V shed 0 bases and J shed 0 bases, with 5 bases lying between them. The CDR3 has 14 amino acids. CDR1 and CDR2 (germline): SNHLY, FYNNEI.